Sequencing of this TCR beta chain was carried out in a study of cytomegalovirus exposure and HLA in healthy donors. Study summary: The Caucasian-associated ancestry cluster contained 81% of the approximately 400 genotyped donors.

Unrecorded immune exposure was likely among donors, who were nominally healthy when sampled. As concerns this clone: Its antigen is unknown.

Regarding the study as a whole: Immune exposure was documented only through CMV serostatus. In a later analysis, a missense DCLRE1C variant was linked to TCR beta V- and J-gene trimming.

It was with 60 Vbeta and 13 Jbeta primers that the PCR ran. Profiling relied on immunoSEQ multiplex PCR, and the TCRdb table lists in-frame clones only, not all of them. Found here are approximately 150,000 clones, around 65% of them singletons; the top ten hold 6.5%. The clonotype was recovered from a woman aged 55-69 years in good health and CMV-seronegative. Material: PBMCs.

DNA of the CDR3: TGCGCCAGCAGCGCCAGCGGGGGGGCCGGAGAGACCCAGTACTTC. It encodes CASSASGGAGETQYF. The chain couples TRBV5-1 to TRBJ2-5, with 10 bases that match TRBD2. This CDR3 has 15 amino acids. V shed 4 bases and J 4 bases; nucleotides not matched to a gene: 7. Germline V lookup: CDR1 SGHRS, CDR2 YFSETQ.